Below, 31 T cell receptor beta chains from the same sample are listed, as sequenced in a study of OX40 agonist ivuxolimab in advanced cancers. Clones were read by immunoSEQ multiplex PCR, and TCRdb kept only the in-frame ones, dropping some. The sample consists of about 45,000 clones, almost 90% of them appearing once. The sequences come from CD4+ or CD8+ T cells sorted from blood, collected in a trial of the OX40 agonist ivuxolimab. The receptor source for this set is an adult with an advanced solid tumor such as melanoma, head and neck, liver or kidney cancer.

This clone is a singleton in its sample. The V call is TRBV19, the J call TRBJ1-5, with D possibly TRBD1 on 6 matching bases. The germline V gene encodes CDR1 LNHDA and CDR2 SQIVND (reference sequence). The CDR3 has 13 amino acids. Deletions cut 4 bases from V and 7 bases from J, with 11 bases between. In nucleotides, the CDR3 is TGTGCCAGTAGTAACACAGGGAACCAGCCCCAGCATTTT. This gives the protein CASSNTGNQPQHF.

The chain has TRBV28 and TRBJ2-1; 7 bases are a match to TRBD2. The CDR3 extends over 14 amino acids. CDR1 and CDR2 from the germline V gene are MDHEN and SYDVKM. V shed 6 bases and J 6 bases; nucleotides not matched to a gene: 8. The chain's CDR3 is CASRPSGDTNEQFF. The DNA of the CDR3 is TGTGCCAGCAGGCCTAGCGGAGATACCAATGAGCAGTTCTTC.

The rearrangement uses TRBV28 and TRBJ2-7, with 8 bases that match TRBD2. The CDR3 extends over 13 amino acids. Germline lookup yields CDR1 MDHEN and CDR2 SYDVKM. V was pared by 8 bases and J by 3 bases, with 6 bases of the junction left unmatched. CDR3 in amino acids: CASHSGKGYEQYF. Written as DNA, the CDR3 is TGTGCCAGCCATAGCGGGAAGGGCTACGAGCAGTACTTC. Filled out from reference TRBV28 and TRBJ2-7, the complete variable domain reads DVKVTQSSRYLVKRTGEKVFLECVQDMDHENMFWYRQDPGLGLRLIYFSYDVKMKEKGDIPEGYSVSREKKERFSLILESASTNQTSMYLCASHSGKGYEQYFGPGTRLTVT.

The chain links TRBV4-3 to TRBJ2-3; 10 bases are shared with TRBD2. The V gene end was trimmed by 0 bases and the J gene end by 6 bases; junction bases not matched to a gene: 9. There are 17 residues in the CDR3. CDR1 is LGHNA, CDR2 YSLEER, per germline. The CDR3 coding sequence is TGCGCCAGCAGCCAAGAACCAGCGGGAGGGCCTTGGGATACGCAGTATTTT. The encoded protein is CASSQEPAGGPWDTQYF.

The chain joins TRBV14 to TRBJ1-3; D may be TRBD1 (6 bases). The CDR3 consists of 15 residues. CDR1 SGHDN and CDR2 FVKESK come from the germline V gene. Trimming left V 3 bases short and J 4 bases short, with 13 bases between. The CDR3 loop is CASSHGGALGNTIYF. The CDR3 DNA is TGTGCCAGCAGCCATGGGGGGGCGTTGGGAAACACCATATATTTT. The full variable domain, in which reference TRBV14 and TRBJ1-3 provide the parts outside the CDR3, is EAGVTQFPSHSVIEKGQTVTLRCDPISGHDNLYWYRRVMGKEIKFLLHFVKESKQDESGMPNNRFLAERTGGTYSTLKVQPAELEDSGVYFCASSHGGALGNTIYFGEGSWLTVV.

In DNA form, the CDR3 reads TGTGCCAGTAGATTCTTAGGGGGACTTGGCTACACCTTC. Protein: CASRFLGGLGYTF. The gene calls are TRBV19 and TRBJ1-2; D might be TRBD1 (6 bases). Germline CDR1 reads LNHDA; CDR2 reads SQIVND (reference sequence). The CDR3 is 13 residues long. The ends were cut back, 6 bases at V and 7 bases at J, with 15 bases in the middle.

The rearrangement joins TRBV28 to TRBJ2-4, with TRBD1 identical over 10 bases. The V gene's germline CDR1 is MDHEN and CDR2 SYDVKM. The J segment lost 10 bases and the V segment lost 4 bases, leaving 7 bases of the junction unmatched. This CDR3 is built from 14 residues. The CDR3 here is CASSSSGTGEIQYF. The CDR3 region has the DNA TGTGCCAGCAGTTCGTCCGGGACAGGGGAAATTCAGTACTTC. Full variable domain (remainder filled in from reference TRBV28 and TRBJ2-4): DVKVTQSSRYLVKRTGEKVFLECVQDMDHENMFWYRQDPGLGLRLIYFSYDVKMKEKGDIPEGYSVSREKKERFSLILESASTNQTSMYLCASSSSGTGEIQYFGAGTRLSVL.

The chain recombines TRBV12-2 with TRBJ2-7. TRBV12-2 is annotated as a pseudogene. The CDR3 extends over 14 amino acids. CDR3 bases: TGTGCAAGTCGCCCGGGACCGAAGTTCTACGAGCAGTACTTC. This codes for CASRPGPKFYEQYF.

The sample holds a few counts of this clone. Here the CDR3 reads CASSPRTGGRAFF. The CDR3 bases are TGTGCCAGCAGTCCCCGGACTGGCGGACGGGCTTTCTTT. The V gene is TRBV28, the J gene TRBJ1-1; D call uncertain. V was clipped by 5 bases and J by 11 bases, with 18 bases between them. The CDR3 has 13 residues. Per germline, CDR1 MDHEN and CDR2 SYDVKM.

The count of this clone is one. This rearrangement joins TRBV28 to TRBJ2-2; D is unresolved. Germline lookup yields CDR1 MDHEN and CDR2 SYDVKM. V dropped 3 bases and J dropped 2 bases, with 4 bases sitting between them. This CDR3 is built from 13 residues. CDR3 bases: TGTGCCAGCAGTTTGGACAACACCGGGGAGCTGTTTTTT. Translation: CASSLDNTGELFF.

The chain employs TRBV7-6 and TRBJ2-2; D is unclear. Looked up from germline, CDR1 is SGHVS and CDR2 is FNYEAQ. The ends were cut back, 5 bases at V and 6 bases at J, with 19 bases in the middle. This CDR3 comprises 16 residues. In nucleotides, the CDR3 is TGTGCCAGCAGCCGTTCGACCGGGTATGGTGCCGGGGAGCTGTTTTTT. Protein: CASSRSTGYGAGELFF.

V is TRBV25-1 and J is TRBJ2-6, with D hard to call. The germline V gene has CDR1 MGHDK and CDR2 SYGVNS. Trimming removed 3 bases at V and 0 bases at J, with 6 bases between. The CDR3 runs to 15 residues. The CDR3 protein is CASSDLRSGANVLTF. CDR3 bases: TGTGCCAGCAGTGATCTTCGCTCTGGGGCCAACGTCCTGACTTTC.

The J gene is TRBJ2-7, the V gene TRBV29-1; D uncertain. Germline CDR1 is SQVTM and CDR2 is ANQGSEA. The CDR3 loop spans 11 amino acids. Trimming pared 4 bases from V and 1 base from J, leaving 5 bases between. The CDR3 DNA reads as TGCAGCGTTGCCTCTTCCTACGAGCAGTACTTC. It translates to CSVASSYEQYF.

The chain couples TRBV7-2 to TRBJ2-7; 9 bases match TRBD2. With 1 base clipped from V and 5 bases from J, the junction kept 12 bases outside the gene matches. The CDR3 covers 17 residues. Germline CDR1 and CDR2: SGHTA and FQGNSA. The CDR3, as DNA: TGTGCCAGCAGCTTAGGAGGCGGGAGGGCCCTCGGCAACGAGCAGTACTTC. Translated: CASSLGGGRALGNEQYF.

The sample holds a few counts of this clone. Here the CDR3 reads CASSYRLGGTDTQYF. CDR3 in DNA: TGTGCCAGCAGCTACCGACTCGGCGGCACAGATACGCAGTATTTT. This chain connects TRBV11-2 to TRBJ2-3; D gene uncertain. The CDR3 runs to 15 residues. Deletions cut 4 bases from V and 1 base from J, with 12 bases between. The germline gives CDR1 SGHAT, CDR2 FQNNGV.

Only a few counts were recorded for this clone. This chain links TRBV5-1 with TRBJ1-3, with 7 bases fitting TRBD1. The V and J ends lost 4 bases and 4 bases, in that order; junction bases with no gene match: 5. From germline, CDR1 is SGHRS and CDR2 YFSETQ. The CDR3 has 14 amino acids. CDR3 protein: CASSMTGFGNTIYF. CDR3 sequence (DNA): TGCGCCAGCAGCATGACAGGGTTCGGAAACACCATATATTTT.

This chain joins TRBV7-9 and TRBJ2-7; the D is unclear. The germline V and J ends were trimmed by 1 base and 5 bases, with 12 bases remaining between them. The CDR3 is 14 residues long. Germline V lookup: CDR1 SEHNR, CDR2 FQNEAQ (reference sequence). The CDR3 sequence: CASSLGVTLHEQYF. The CDR3 DNA is TGTGCCAGCAGCTTAGGGGTAACCCTACACGAGCAGTACTTC.

The chain carries TRBV5-1 and TRBJ2-3, with D tentatively TRBD1 (6 bases). The CDR3 sequence is 16 residues long. Germline loops: CDR1 SGHRS, CDR2 YFSETQ. Deletions cut 4 bases from V and 1 base from J, with 16 bases between. The DNA for the CDR3 is TGCGCCAGCAGCCCTGGTGGGGGCACGCGCACAGATACGCAGTATTTT. This encodes CASSPGGGTRTDTQYF. The whole variable domain, remainder taken from reference TRBV5-1 and TRBJ2-3, is KAGVTQTPRYLIKTRGQQVTLSCSPISGHRSVSWYQQTPGQGLQFLFEYFSETQRNKGNFPGRFSGRQFSNSRSEMNVSTLELGDSALYLCASSPGGGTRTDTQYFGPGTRLTVL.

V usage is TRBV19 and J usage is TRBJ2-7; tentatively, D is TRBD2 (5 bases). The CDR3 runs 13 residues. V lost 5 bases and J 6 bases, leaving 14 bases between the germline ends. Germline-derived CDR1 and CDR2 are LNHDA and SQIVND (reference sequence). The CDR3 nucleotides are TGTGCCAGTAGTTCAAACACTAGATCCGAGCAGTACTTC. Its protein is CASSSNTRSEQYF.

This CDR3 reads CASSLRGTAYEQYF. For the CDR3, the DNA is TGTGCCAGCAGTTTGCGGGGCACCGCCTACGAGCAGTACTTC. The chain carries TRBV27 and TRBJ2-7; possibly TRBD2 for D (6 bases). The CDR3 spans 14 residues. V was cut by 3 bases and J by 2 bases, with 11 bases left in between. Germline V gene sequence: CDR1 MNHEY, CDR2 SMNVEV (reference sequence).

The chain has TRBV5-1 and TRBJ2-5, with 10 bases aligning to TRBD2. V shed 0 bases, J shed 0 bases, and the junction held 2 bases outside the gene matches. CDR3 size: 16 residues. CDR1 is SGHRS and CDR2 is YFSETQ in the germline V gene. The CDR3 coding sequence is TGCGCCAGCAGCTTGGAAGGACTAGCGGACCAAGAGACCCAGTACTTC. As protein: CASSLEGLADQETQYF.

The chain uses TRBV7-9 and TRBJ2-1; TRBD2 matches 9 bases. The CDR3 contains 17 residues. Germline V gene sequence: CDR1 SEHNR, CDR2 FQNEAQ (reference sequence). With 0 bases clipped from V and 2 bases from J, the junction kept 5 bases outside the gene matches. The CDR3 DNA reads as TGTGCCAGCAGCTTAGCTAGCGGGAGAAAAACCTACAATGAGCAGTTCTTC. Translating gives CASSLASGRKTYNEQFF.

The rearrangement joins TRBV15 to TRBJ2-1; 9 nucleotides agree with TRBD1. Germline values: CDR1 LNHNV, CDR2 YYDKDF (reference sequence). CDR3 length: 16 residues. Trimming at V came to 1 base and at J to 7 bases, leaving 8 bases not matched to a gene. The DNA of the CDR3 is TGTGCCACCAGCAGAGGGGAACAGGGGGCGTTGAATGAGCAGTTCTTC. Protein product: CATSRGEQGALNEQFF.

V and J are TRBV5-1 and TRBJ2-7, with D unclear. This CDR3 is built from 11 residues. Germline assignment: CDR1 SGHRS and CDR2 YFSETQ. V gave up 3 bases and J gave up 4 bases, with 5 bases separating them. The CDR3 DNA reads as TGCGCCAGCAGCTCCAATTACGAGCAGTACTTC. This codes for CASSSNYEQYF. The full variable domain, in which reference TRBV5-1 and TRBJ2-7 provide the parts outside the CDR3, is KAGVTQTPRYLIKTRGQQVTLSCSPISGHRSVSWYQQTPGQGLQFLFEYFSETQRNKGNFPGRFSGRQFSNSRSEMNVSTLELGDSALYLCASSSNYEQYFGPGTRLTVT.

In DNA form, the CDR3 reads TGTGCCAGCAGTCCAGAGGGCAGGGTGACAGATACGCAGTATTTT. This encodes CASSPEGRVTDTQYF. The chain uses TRBV28 and TRBJ2-3, with D perhaps given as TRBD1 or TRBD2 (5 bases each). Looked up from germline, CDR1 is MDHEN and CDR2 is SYDVKM. Trimming took off 5 bases at V and 3 bases at J, with 15 bases between the two ends. The CDR3 extends over 15 amino acids. The complete variable domain, with remaining parts taken from reference TRBV28 and TRBJ2-3, reads DVKVTQSSRYLVKRTGEKVFLECVQDMDHENMFWYRQDPGLGLRLIYFSYDVKMKEKGDIPEGYSVSREKKERFSLILESASTNQTSMYLCASSPEGRVTDTQYFGPGTRLTVL.

This chain links TRBV27 with TRBJ2-3, with 9 bases identical to TRBD2. The CDR3 spans 20 residues. The V and J ends lost 3 bases and 2 bases, in that order; junction bases with no gene match: 18. Germline V gene data show CDR1 as MNHEY and CDR2 as SMNVEV (reference sequence). For the CDR3, the DNA is TGTGCCAGCAGTTTCGGGCTAGCGGGACAATCGGGACGCAACACAGATACGCAGTATTTT. Amino acids: CASSFGLAGQSGRNTDTQYF.

This CDR3 reads CASSSWTSGAKNIQYF. DNA for the CDR3: TGTGCCAGCAGCTCGTGGACTAGTGGGGCCAAAAACATTCAGTACTTC. The rearrangement uses TRBV7-2 and TRBJ2-4, with TRBD2 matching over 7 bases. CDR1 is SGHTA and CDR2 is FQGNSA in the germline V gene. Trimming at V came to 4 bases and at J to 1 base, leaving 7 bases not matched to a gene. The CDR3 consists of 16 residues. The full variable domain, its missing parts supplied by reference TRBV7-2 and TRBJ2-4, is GAGVSQSPSNKVTEKGKDVELRCDPISGHTALYWYRQSLGQGLEFLIYFQGNSAPDKSGLPSDRFSAERTGGSVSTLTIQRTQQEDSAVYLCASSSWTSGAKNIQYFGAGTRLSVL.

V usage is TRBV6-5 and J usage is TRBJ1-1; D is perhaps TRBD1 (6 bases). The CDR3 totals 14 residues. V was trimmed by 2 bases and J by 1 base, leaving 8 bases between them. CDR1 MNHEY and CDR2 SVGAGI come from the germline V gene. The CDR3 sequence: CASSYPGENTEAFF. DNA of the CDR3: TGTGCCAGCAGTTACCCAGGGGAGAACACTGAAGCTTTCTTT.

The rearrangement joins TRBV18 to TRBJ2-7; weak D call: TRBD1 (7 bases). The germline V gene encodes CDR1 KGHSH and CDR2 LQKENI. Trimming cost V 2 bases and J 3 bases, with 11 bases left between them. The CDR3 is 14 residues long. CDR3 DNA sequence: TGTGCCAGCTCACCAGCGGGACAGAACTACGAGCAGTACTTC. Residues: CASSPAGQNYEQYF.

This clone has a single count. The rearrangement uses TRBV28 and TRBJ2-7; D gene ambiguous. V shed 3 bases and J shed 2 bases, with 8 bases lying between them. Germline values: CDR1 MDHEN, CDR2 SYDVKM. The CDR3 has 13 amino acids. CDR3 residues: CASSLGRTYEQYF. DNA of the CDR3: TGTGCCAGCAGTTTGGGAAGAACCTACGAGCAGTACTTC. The variable domain in full, completed from reference TRBV28 and TRBJ2-7, reads DVKVTQSSRYLVKRTGEKVFLECVQDMDHENMFWYRQDPGLGLRLIYFSYDVKMKEKGDIPEGYSVSREKKERFSLILESASTNQTSMYLCASSLGRTYEQYFGPGTRLTVT.

This clone was seen a single time. The V and J genes are TRBV5-4 and TRBJ2-3; D gene uncertain. Germline loops: CDR1 SGHNT, CDR2 YYREEE (reference sequence). CDR3 length equals 14 residues. V was shortened by 4 bases and J by 0 bases, with 9 bases between the two germline ends. For the CDR3, the DNA is TGTGCCAGCAGCCCATTAACTAGCACAGATACGCAGTATTTT. Protein sequence: CASSPLTSTDTQYF.